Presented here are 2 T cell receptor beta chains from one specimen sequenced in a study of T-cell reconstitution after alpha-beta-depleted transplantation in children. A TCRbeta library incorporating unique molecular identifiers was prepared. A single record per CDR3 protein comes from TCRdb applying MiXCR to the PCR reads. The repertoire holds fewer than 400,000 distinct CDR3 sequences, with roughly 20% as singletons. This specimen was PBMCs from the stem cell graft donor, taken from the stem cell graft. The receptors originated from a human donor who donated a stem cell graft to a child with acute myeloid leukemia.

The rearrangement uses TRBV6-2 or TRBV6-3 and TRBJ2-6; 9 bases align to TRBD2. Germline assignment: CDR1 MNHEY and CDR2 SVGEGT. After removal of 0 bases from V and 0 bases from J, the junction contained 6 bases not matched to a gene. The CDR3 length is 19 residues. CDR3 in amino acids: CASSYSTSGPFSGANVLTF. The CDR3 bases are TGTGCCAGCAGTTACTCGACTAGCGGCCCTTTCTCTGGGGCCAACGTCCTGACTTTC.

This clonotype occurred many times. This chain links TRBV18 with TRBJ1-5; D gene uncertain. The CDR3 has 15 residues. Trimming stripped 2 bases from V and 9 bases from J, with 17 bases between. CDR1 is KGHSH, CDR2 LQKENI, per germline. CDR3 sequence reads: CASSPVHVGMGPQHF. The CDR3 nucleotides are TGTGCCAGCTCACCAGTACACGTCGGAATGGGGCCCCAGCATTTT. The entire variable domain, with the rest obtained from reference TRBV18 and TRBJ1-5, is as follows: NAGVMQNPRHLVRRRGQEARLRCSPMKGHSHVYWYRQLPEEGLKFMVYLQKENIIDESGMPKERFSAEFPKEGPSILRIQQVVRGDSAAYFCASSPVHVGMGPQHFGDGTRLSIL.